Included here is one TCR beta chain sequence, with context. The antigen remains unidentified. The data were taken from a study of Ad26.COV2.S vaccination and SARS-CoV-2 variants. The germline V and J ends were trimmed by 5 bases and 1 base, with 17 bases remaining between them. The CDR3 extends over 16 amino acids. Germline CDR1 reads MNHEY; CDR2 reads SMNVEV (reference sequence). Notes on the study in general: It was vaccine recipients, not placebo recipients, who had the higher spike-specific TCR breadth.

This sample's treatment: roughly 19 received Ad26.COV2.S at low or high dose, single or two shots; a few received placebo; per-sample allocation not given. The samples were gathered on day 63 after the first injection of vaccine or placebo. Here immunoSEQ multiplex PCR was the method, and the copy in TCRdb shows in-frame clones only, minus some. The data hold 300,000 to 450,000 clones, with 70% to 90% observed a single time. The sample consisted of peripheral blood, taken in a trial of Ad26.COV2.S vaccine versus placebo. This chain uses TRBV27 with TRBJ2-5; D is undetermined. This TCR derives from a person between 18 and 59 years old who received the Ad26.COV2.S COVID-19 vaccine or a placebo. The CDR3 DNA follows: TGTGCCAGCAGTCCCCTGATGGGCAGCCTCCAAGAGACCCAGTACTTC. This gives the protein CASSPLMGSLQETQYF.